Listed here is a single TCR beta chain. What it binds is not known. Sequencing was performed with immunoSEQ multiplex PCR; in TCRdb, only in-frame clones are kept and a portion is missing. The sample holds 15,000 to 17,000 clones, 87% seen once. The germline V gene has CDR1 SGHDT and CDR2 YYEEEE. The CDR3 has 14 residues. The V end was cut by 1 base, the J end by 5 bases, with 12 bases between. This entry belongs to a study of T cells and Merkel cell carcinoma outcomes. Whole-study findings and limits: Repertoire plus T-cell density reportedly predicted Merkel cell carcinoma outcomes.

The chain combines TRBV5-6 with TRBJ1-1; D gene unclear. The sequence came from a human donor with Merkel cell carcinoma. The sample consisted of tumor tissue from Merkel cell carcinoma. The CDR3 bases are TGTGCCAGCAGCTTGTTCCGGGGAGAGACTGAAGCTTTCTTT. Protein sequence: CASSLFRGETEAFF.